Shown below are 4 T cell receptor beta chains from a single sample sequenced in a study of spatial heterogeneity in lung cancer. TCRdb called the 5' RACE reads again in MiXCR, with one record for every CDR3 protein. The sample shows some 41,000 distinct CDR3 sequences, around 6.8% of them seen only once. Described time point: sample taken at primary tumor resection. The input for sequencing was PBMCs, taken at surgery. These receptors were obtained from a female donor with early-stage non-small cell lung cancer.

This clonotype occurred a few times. V and J are TRBV5-1 and TRBJ1-2; D is undetermined. This CDR3 is built from 15 residues. Germline V CDR1 and CDR2: SGHRS, YFSETQ. Between the trimmed V and J ends, which lost 0 bases and 4 bases, there was a span of 13 bases. The CDR3 DNA follows: TGCGCCAGCAGCTTGGAGGGAAGCTTTATCTATGGCTACACCTTC. This codes for CASSLEGSFIYGYTF.

This clonotype was seen at least ten times. V and J are TRBV25-1 and TRBJ1-6; tentative D call: TRBD1 (6 bases). V lost 5 bases and J lost 8, with 10 bases in between. The CDR3 covers 13 residues. Germline V gene sequence: CDR1 MGHDK, CDR2 SYGVNS. CDR3 region: CASSQGLDSPLHF. DNA for the CDR3: TGTGCCAGCAGTCAGGGGCTAGATTCACCCCTCCACTTT.

This clonotype was detected a few times. This chain uses TRBV18 with TRBJ2-2; D may be TRBD1 or TRBD2 (5 bases each). The V end lost 3 bases, the J end lost 6 bases, and 11 bases lay between the germline ends. Germline V lookup: CDR1 KGHSH, CDR2 LQKENI. This CDR3 comprises 14 residues. The CDR3 region has the DNA TGTGCCAGCTCACCCCCGGGGACCCCCGGGGAGCTGTTTTTT. Protein: CASSPPGTPGELFF.

There are many counts of this clonotype. The chain joins TRBV7-9 to TRBJ2-1; 10 bases agree with TRBD1. V lost 1 base to trimming and J lost 9 bases; unmatched junction nucleotides: 6. The length of the CDR3 is 15 residues. Germline loops: CDR1 SEHNR, CDR2 FQNEAQ (reference sequence). DNA for the CDR3: TGTGCCAGCAGCTTAGAGACAGGGGGCCGCGGTGAGCAGTTCTTC. Amino acids: CASSLETGGRGEQFF.